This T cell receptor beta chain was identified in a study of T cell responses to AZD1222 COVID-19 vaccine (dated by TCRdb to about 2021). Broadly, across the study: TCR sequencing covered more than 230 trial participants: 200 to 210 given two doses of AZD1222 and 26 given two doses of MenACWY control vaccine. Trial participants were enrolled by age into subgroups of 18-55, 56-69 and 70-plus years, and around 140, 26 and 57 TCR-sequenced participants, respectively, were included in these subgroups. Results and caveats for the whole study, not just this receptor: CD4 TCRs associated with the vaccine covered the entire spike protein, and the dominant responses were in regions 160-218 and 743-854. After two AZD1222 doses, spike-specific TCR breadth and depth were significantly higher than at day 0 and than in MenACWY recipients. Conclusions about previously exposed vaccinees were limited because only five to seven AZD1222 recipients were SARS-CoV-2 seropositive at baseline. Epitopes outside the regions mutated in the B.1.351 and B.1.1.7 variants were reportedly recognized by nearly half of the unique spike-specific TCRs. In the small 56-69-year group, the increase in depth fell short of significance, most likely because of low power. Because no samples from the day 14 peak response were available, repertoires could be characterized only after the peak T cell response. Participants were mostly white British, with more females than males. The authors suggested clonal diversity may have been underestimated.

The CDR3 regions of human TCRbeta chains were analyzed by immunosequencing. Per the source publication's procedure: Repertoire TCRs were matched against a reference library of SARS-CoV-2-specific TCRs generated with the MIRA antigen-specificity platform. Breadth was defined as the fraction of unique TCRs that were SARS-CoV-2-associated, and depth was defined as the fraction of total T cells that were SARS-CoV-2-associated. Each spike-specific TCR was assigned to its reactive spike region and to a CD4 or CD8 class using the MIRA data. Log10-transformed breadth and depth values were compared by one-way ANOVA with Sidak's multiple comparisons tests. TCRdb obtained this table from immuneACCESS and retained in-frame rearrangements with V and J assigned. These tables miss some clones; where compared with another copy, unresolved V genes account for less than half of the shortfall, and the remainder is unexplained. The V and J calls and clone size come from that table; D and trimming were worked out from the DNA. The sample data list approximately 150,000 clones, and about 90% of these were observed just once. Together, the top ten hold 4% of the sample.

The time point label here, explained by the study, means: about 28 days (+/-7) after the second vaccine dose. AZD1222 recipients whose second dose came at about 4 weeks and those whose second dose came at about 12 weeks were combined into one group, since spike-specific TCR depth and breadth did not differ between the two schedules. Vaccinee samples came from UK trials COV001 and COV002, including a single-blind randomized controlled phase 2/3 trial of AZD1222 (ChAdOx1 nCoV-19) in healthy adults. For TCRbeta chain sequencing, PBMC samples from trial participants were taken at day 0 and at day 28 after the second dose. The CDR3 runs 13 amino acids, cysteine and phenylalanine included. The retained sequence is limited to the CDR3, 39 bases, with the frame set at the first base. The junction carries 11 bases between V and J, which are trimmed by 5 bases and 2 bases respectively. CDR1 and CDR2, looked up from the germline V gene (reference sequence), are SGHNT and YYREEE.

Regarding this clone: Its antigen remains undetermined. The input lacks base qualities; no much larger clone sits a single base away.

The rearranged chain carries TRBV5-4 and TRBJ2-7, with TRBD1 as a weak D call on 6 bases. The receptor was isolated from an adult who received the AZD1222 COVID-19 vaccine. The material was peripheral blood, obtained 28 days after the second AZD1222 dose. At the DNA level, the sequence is TGTGCCAGCAGGGGTACAGGGACCTACGAGCAGTACTTC. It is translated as CASRGTGTYEQYF.